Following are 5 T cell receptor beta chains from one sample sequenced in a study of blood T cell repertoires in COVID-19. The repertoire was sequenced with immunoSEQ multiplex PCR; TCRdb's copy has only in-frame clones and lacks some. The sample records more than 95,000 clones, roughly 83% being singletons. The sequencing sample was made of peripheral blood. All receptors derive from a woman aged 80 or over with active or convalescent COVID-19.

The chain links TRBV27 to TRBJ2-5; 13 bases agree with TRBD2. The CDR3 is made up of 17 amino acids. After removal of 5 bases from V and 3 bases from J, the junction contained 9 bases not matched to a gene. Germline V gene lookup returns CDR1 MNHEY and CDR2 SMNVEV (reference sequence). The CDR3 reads CASSRLGTSGDKETQYF. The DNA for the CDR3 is TGTGCCAGCAGTCGATTGGGGACTAGCGGGGACAAAGAGACCCAGTACTTC.

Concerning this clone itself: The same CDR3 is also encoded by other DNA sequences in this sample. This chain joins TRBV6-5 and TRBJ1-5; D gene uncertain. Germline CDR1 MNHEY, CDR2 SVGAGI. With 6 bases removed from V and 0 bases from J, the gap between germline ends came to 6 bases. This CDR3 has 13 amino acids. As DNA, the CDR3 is TGTGCCAGCAGCCCCAATAGCAATCAGCCCCAGCATTTT. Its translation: CASSPNSNQPQHF.

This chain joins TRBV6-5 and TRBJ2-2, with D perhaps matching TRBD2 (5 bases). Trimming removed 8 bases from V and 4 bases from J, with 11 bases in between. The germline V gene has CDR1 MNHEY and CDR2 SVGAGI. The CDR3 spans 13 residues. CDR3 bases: TGTGCCAGCGCACTAGTAGGCACCGGGGAGCTGTTTTTT. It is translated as CASALVGTGELFF.

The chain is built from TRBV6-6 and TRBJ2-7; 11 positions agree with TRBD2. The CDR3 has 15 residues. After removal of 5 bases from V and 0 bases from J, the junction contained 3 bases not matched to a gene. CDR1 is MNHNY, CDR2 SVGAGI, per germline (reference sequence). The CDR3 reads CASSASGGRSYEQYF. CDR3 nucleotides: TGTGCCAGCAGTGCTAGCGGGGGGCGCTCCTACGAGCAGTACTTC.

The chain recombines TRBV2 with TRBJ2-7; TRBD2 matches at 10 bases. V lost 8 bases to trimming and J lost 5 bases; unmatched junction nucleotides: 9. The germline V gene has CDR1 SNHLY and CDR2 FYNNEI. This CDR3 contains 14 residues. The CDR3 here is CASLLAGVRNEQYF. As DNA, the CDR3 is TGTGCCAGCCTCCTAGCGGGGGTCCGGAACGAGCAGTACTTC.